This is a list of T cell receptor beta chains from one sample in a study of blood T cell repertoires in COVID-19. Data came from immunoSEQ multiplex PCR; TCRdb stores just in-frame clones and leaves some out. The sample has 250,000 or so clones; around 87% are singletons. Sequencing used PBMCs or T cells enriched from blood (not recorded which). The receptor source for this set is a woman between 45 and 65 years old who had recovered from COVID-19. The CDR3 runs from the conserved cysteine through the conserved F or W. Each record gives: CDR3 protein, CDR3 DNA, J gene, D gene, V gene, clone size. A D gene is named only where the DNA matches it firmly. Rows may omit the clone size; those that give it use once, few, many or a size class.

CASSEGGEWGYTF,TGTGCCAGCAGTGAAGGAGGGGAATGGGGCTACACCTTC,TRBJ1-2,.,TRBV6-4,.
CASSGSVEAQFF,TGTGCCAGCAGTGGATCGGTGGAGGCGCAGTTCTTC,TRBJ2-1,.,TRBV28,.
CASSLKTGVQPQHF,TGTGCCAGCAGCTTGAAAACAGGGGTACAGCCCCAGCATTTT,TRBJ1-5,TRBD1,TRBV5-6,.
CASSYQAGGSTEAFF,TGTGCCAGCAGTTATCAGGCGGGGGGCAGCACTGAAGCTTTCTTT,TRBJ1-1,.,TRBV28,few
CASSLGTARPGYTF,TGTGCCAGCTCACTCGGGACAGCACGACCGGGCTACACCTTC,TRBJ1-2,TRBD1,TRBV18,once
CASSLVCGQRDIYEQYF,TGTGCTAGCAGCTTAGTTTGTGGACAGCGGGACATCTACGAGCAGTACTTC,TRBJ2-7,.,TRBV7-7,once
CASSSYGDGLETQYF,TGCGCCAGCAGCTCCTACGGGGATGGGCTGGAGACCCAGTACTTC,TRBJ2-5,.,TRBV5-1,.
CSVELDYFSGELFF,TGCAGCGTTGAGTTGGACTATTTCTCCGGGGAGCTGTTTTTT,TRBJ2-2,.,TRBV29-1,.
CASSQKNTGELFF,TGCGCCAGCAGCCAAAAAAACACCGGGGAGCTGTTTTTT,TRBJ2-2,.,TRBV5-1,.
CASRTTGDGGSPLHF,TGTGCCAGCAGAACGACAGGGGACGGAGGTTCACCCCTCCACTTT,TRBJ1-6,TRBD1,TRBV28,.
CASSQGSGRTEAFF,TGCGCCAGCAGCCAAGGTTCAGGGCGCACTGAAGCTTTCTTT,TRBJ1-1,.,TRBV4-1,.
CASSLGQGSEKLFF,TGTGCCAGTAGTCTCGGGCAGGGGTCGGAAAAACTGTTTTTT,TRBJ1-4,.,TRBV19,.
CASSPRDRIYEQYF,TGTGCCAGTAGTCCCCGGGACAGAATCTACGAGCAGTACTTC,TRBJ2-7,TRBD1,TRBV19,many
CASTAGIYGYTF,TGTGCCAGCACAGCAGGGATCTATGGCTACACCTTC,TRBJ1-2,.,TRBV28,.
CASSAQGASGEQYF,TGTGCCAGCAGCGCTCAGGGGGCATCGGGCGAGCAGTACTTC,TRBJ2-7,TRBD1,TRBV7-3,.
CASSLETGTAFF,TGTGCCAGCAGCCTAGAGACAGGGACAGCTTTCTTT,TRBJ1-1,TRBD1,TRBV3-1/TRBV3-2,.
CASSSPWDSEAFF,TGTGCCAGCAGTTCCCCCTGGGACAGTGAAGCTTTCTTT,TRBJ1-1,TRBD1,TRBV27,.
CASSFGQAPNTGELFF,TGTGCCAGCAGCTTCGGACAGGCACCCAACACCGGGGAGCTGTTTTTT,TRBJ2-2,TRBD1,TRBV7-9,.
CSVTDRNYGYTF,TGCAGCGTAACCGACAGGAACTATGGCTACACCTTC,TRBJ1-2,.,TRBV29-1,.
CASSPIGGGYGYTF,TGTGCCAGCAGCCCCATAGGAGGCGGCTATGGCTACACCTTC,TRBJ1-2,.,TRBV3-1/TRBV3-2,.
CASRPRRSAEQYF,TGTGCCAGCAGGCCCCGCCGGAGTGCCGAGCAGTACTTC,TRBJ2-7,.,TRBV27,.
CASSLTGFPYEQYF,TGTGCCAGCAGCCTGACAGGGTTCCCCTACGAGCAGTACTTC,TRBJ2-7,TRBD1,TRBV3-1/TRBV3-2,.
CASRRPSNQPQHF,TGTGCCAGCAGGCGCCCTAGCAATCAGCCCCAGCATTTT,TRBJ1-5,.,TRBV28,.
CASSPGTSGRSEYF,TGTGCCAGTAGTCCAGGGACTAGCGGGAGATCCGAGTACTTC,TRBJ2-7,TRBD2,TRBV19,.
CAISESLAGGPTDTQYF,TGTGCCATCAGTGAGAGCCTAGCGGGAGGCCCCACAGATACGCAGTATTTT,TRBJ2-3,TRBD2,TRBV10-3,.
CASSNRAGLAGKETQYF,TGCGCCAGCAGCAATAGGGCGGGACTAGCGGGGAAAGAGACCCAGTACTTC,TRBJ2-5,TRBD2,TRBV5-1,.
CASRPGVSTDTQYF,TGTGCCAGCCGTCCAGGGGTAAGCACAGATACGCAGTATTTT,TRBJ2-3,.,TRBV7-2,once
CASSLLISPGHLNYGYTF,TGTGCCAGCAGCTTACTTATTTCACCGGGACACCTAAACTATGGCTACACCTTC,TRBJ1-2,.,TRBV7-8,.
CASSLVSGRVYEQYF,TGTGCCAGCAGCTTAGTAAGCGGGAGGGTCTACGAGCAGTACTTC,TRBJ2-7,TRBD2,TRBV7-9,few
CASSPRTSGRREEQYF,TGTGCCAGCTCACCGCGGACTAGCGGGAGGCGGGAGGAGCAGTACTTC,TRBJ2-7,TRBD2,TRBV18,.
CSASLREGESDTQYF,TGCAGTGCTAGTTTGAGGGAGGGCGAGTCAGATACGCAGTATTTT,TRBJ2-3,TRBD2,TRBV20-1,.
CASSGQDYGYTF,TGTGCCAGTAGTGGACAGGACTATGGCTACACCTTC,TRBJ1-2,TRBD1,TRBV19,.
CASILDRGANEQFF,TGTGCCAGCATTCTTGATAGAGGCGCCAATGAGCAGTTCTTC,TRBJ2-1,.,TRBV5-4,.
CASSPPGGLVEQYF,TGTGCCAGCAGCCCCCCCGGGGGACTAGTCGAGCAGTACTTC,TRBJ2-7,TRBD2,TRBV9,.
CASSPATSGRADTQYF,TGTGCCAGCAGCCCGGCGACTAGCGGGAGGGCAGATACGCAGTATTTT,TRBJ2-3,TRBD2,TRBV7-9,.
CASSAEQGYNEQFF,TGTGCCAGCAGCGCAGAACAGGGATACAATGAGCAGTTCTTC,TRBJ2-1,.,TRBV7-8,.
CASSERESTEAFF,TGTGCCAGCAGTGAACGGGAAAGCACTGAAGCTTTCTTT,TRBJ1-1,.,TRBV6-1,.
CASSGRQGFSNEQFF,TGTGCCAGCAGTGGCAGACAGGGATTCTCCAATGAGCAGTTCTTC,TRBJ2-1,TRBD1,TRBV28,.
CSAGITNEKLFF,TGCAGTGCAGGGATAACTAATGAAAAACTGTTTTTT,TRBJ1-4,.,TRBV29-1,.
CASSLRQTSTDTQYF,TGTGCCAGCAGCCTCAGACAGACTAGCACAGATACGCAGTATTTT,TRBJ2-3,.,TRBV3-1/TRBV3-2,once